Given below is one T cell receptor (beta chain) in context. This specimen comes from a study of T-cell memory formation after mild COVID-19. Using its own MiXCR run on the 5' RACE reads, TCRdb lists one record per CDR3 protein. The table records approximately 260,000 distinct CDR3 sequences, around 15% of them present only once. The receptor comes from a man younger than 30 who had mild COVID-19 (a few samples of this study predate the infection). Cell type and time point are not known. The source material was PBMCs or a T cell subset sorted from them (not recorded which).

CDR3: CASSLAGGTQYF. The DNA for the CDR3 is TGTGCCAGCAGTCTCGCGGGCGGGACCCAGTACTTC. The rearrangement uses TRBV12-3 or TRBV12-4 and TRBJ2-5; D is possibly TRBD2 (5 bases). The CDR3 runs 12 residues. The V and J ends lost 5 bases and 7 bases respectively, with 11 bases between them.